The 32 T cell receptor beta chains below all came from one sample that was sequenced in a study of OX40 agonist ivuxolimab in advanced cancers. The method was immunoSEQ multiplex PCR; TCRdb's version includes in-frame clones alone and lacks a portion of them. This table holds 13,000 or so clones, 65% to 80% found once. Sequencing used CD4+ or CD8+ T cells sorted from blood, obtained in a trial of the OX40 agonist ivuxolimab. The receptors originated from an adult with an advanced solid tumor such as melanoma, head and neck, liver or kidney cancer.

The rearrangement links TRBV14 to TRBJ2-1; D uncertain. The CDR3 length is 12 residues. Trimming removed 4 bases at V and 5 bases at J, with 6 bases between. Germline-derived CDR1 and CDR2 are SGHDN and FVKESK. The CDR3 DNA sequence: TGTGCCAGCAGCCCTTACAACAATGAGCAGTTCTTC. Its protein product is CASSPYNNEQFF. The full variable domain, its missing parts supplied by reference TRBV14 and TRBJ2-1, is EAGVTQFPSHSVIEKGQTVTLRCDPISGHDNLYWYRRVMGKEIKFLLHFVKESKQDESGMPNNRFLAERTGGTYSTLKVQPAELEDSGVYFCASSPYNNEQFFGPGTRLTVL.

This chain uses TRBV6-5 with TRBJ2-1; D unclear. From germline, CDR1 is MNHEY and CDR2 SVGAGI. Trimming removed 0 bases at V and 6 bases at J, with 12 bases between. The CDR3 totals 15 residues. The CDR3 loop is CASSYSAIPSNEQFF. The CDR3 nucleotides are TGTGCCAGCAGTTACTCGGCCATTCCCAGCAATGAGCAGTTCTTC.

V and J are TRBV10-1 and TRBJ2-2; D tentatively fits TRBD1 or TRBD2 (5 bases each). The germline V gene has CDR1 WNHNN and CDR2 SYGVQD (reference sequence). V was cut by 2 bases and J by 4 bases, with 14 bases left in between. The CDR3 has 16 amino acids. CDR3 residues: CASSEGATEGTGELFF. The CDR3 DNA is TGCGCCAGCAGTGAGGGCGCGACAGAGGGCACCGGGGAGCTGTTTTTT.

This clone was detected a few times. As DNA, the CDR3 is TGTGCCAGCAGCCCCCCCATAGCGGGAGCGAACTACGAGCAGTACTTC. This encodes CASSPPIAGANYEQYF. This chain connects TRBV9 to TRBJ2-7; 9 bases match TRBD2. Looked up from germline, CDR1 is SGDLS and CDR2 is YYNGEE. CDR3 length equals 16 residues. V shed 4 bases, J shed 3 bases, and the junction held 11 bases outside the gene matches.

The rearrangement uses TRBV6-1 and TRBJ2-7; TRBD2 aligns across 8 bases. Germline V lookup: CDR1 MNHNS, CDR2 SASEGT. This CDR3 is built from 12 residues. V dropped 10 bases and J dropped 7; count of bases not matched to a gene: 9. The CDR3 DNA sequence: TGTGCCATAATCGGGGGGGGATGGGAGCAGTACTTC. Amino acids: CAIIGGGWEQYF.

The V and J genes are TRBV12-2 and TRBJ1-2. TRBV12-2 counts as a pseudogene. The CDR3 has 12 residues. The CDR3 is CASRPRGGGYTF. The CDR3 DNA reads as TGTGCAAGTCGCCCCAGAGGGGGGGGCTACACCTTC.

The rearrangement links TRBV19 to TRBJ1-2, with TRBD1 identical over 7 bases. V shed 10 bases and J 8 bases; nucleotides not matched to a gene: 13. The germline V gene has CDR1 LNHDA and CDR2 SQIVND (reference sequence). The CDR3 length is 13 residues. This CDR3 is CATRMTGLGGYTF. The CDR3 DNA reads TGTGCCACCCGAATGACAGGGTTAGGGGGCTACACCTTC.

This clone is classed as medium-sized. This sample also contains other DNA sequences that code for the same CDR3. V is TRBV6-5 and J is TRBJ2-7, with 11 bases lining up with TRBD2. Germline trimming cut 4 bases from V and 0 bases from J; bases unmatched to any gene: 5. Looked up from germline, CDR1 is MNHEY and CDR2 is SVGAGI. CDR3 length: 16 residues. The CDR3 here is CASSFGTSGNSYEQYF. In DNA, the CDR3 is TGTGCCAGCAGTTTCGGGACTAGCGGAAACTCCTACGAGCAGTACTTC.

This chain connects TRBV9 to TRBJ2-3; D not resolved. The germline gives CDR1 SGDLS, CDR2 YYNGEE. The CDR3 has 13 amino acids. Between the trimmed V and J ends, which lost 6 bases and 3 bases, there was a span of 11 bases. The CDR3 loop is CASTRMGTDTQYF. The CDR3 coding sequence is TGTGCCAGCACTCGGATGGGGACAGATACGCAGTATTTT. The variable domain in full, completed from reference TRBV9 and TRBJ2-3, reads DSGVTQTPKHLITATGQRVTLRCSPRSGDLSVYWYQQSLDQGLQFLIQYYNGEERAKGNILERFSAQQFPDLHSELNLSSLELGDSALYFCASTRMGTDTQYFGPGTRLTVL.

Here the CDR3 DNA reads TGTGCCAGCAGCCTCCCCGGGACAGAATATGGCTACACCTTC. Translating it yields CASSLPGTEYGYTF. This chain links TRBV7-8 with TRBJ1-2; 7 bases map to TRBD1. Germline V CDR1 and CDR2: SGHVS, FQNEAQ. V lost 5 bases to trimming and J lost 5 bases; unmatched junction nucleotides: 8. The CDR3 runs to 14 residues.

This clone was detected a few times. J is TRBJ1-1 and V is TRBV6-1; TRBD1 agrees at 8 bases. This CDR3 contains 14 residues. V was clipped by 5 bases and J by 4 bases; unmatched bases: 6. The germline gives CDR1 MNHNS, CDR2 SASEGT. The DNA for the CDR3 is TGTGCCAGCAGTTCAGCAGGGGGCCCCACTGAAGCTTTCTTT. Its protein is CASSSAGGPTEAFF.

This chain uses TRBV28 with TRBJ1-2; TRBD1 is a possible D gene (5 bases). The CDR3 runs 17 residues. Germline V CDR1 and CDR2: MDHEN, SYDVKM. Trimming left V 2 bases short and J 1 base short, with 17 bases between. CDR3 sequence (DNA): TGTGCCAGCAGTTTAAAATCGCGGCAGGGAGGTAACTATGGCTACACCTTC. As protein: CASSLKSRQGGNYGYTF.

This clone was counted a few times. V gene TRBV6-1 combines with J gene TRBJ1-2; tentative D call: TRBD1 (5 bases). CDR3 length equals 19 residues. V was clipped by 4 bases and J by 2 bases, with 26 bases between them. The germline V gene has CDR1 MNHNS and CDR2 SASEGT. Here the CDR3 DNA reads TGTGCCAGCAGTGTAGGGGTCTCGCAGGGCGGCTTTTCCAACTATGGCTACACCTTC. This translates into CASSVGVSQGGFSNYGYTF.

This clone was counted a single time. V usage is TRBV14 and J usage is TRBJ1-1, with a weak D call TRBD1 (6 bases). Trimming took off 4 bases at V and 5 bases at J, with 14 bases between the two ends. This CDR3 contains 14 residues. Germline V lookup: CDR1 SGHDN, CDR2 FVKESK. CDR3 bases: TGTGCCAGCAGCCGCGTAACGGGGGCGACTGAAGCTTTCTTT. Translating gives CASSRVTGATEAFF.

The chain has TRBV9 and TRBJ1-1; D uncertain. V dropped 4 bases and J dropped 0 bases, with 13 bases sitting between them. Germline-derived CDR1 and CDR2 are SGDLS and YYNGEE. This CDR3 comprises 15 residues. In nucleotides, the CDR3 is TGTGCCAGCAGCTCGGCCGGGGAGATGAACACTGAAGCTTTCTTT. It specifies CASSSAGEMNTEAFF.

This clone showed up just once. This chain's CDR3 is CASSDLGTDNQPQHF. In DNA form, the CDR3 reads TGTGCCAGCAGTGACCTCGGGACAGACAATCAGCCCCAGCATTTT. This chain links TRBV2 with TRBJ1-5, with 7 bases aligning to TRBD1. V lost 3 bases, J lost 3 bases, and 5 bases stayed unmatched. Germline V gene data show CDR1 as SNHLY and CDR2 as FYNNEI. The CDR3 is made up of 15 amino acids.

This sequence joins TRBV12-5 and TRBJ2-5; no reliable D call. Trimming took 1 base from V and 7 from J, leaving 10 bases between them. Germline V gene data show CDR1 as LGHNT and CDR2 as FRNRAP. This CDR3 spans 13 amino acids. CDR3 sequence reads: CASGLDRIGTQYF. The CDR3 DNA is TGTGCTAGTGGTTTGGACCGAATCGGGACCCAGTACTTC.

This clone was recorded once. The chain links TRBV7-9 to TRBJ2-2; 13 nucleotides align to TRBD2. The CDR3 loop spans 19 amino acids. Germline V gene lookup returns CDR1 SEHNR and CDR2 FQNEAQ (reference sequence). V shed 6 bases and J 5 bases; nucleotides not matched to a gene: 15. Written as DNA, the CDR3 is TGTGCCAGCAGTCCCGGGACTAGCGGGAACATACATCGGACCGGGGAGCTGTTTTTT. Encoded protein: CASSPGTSGNIHRTGELFF.

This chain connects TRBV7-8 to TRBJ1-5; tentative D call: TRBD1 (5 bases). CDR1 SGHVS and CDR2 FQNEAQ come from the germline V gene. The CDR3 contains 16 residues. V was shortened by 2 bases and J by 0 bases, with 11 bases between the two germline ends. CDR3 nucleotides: TGTGCCAGCAGCTTACTTGGGGGTAATAGCAATCAGCCCCAGCATTTT. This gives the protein CASSLLGGNSNQPQHF.

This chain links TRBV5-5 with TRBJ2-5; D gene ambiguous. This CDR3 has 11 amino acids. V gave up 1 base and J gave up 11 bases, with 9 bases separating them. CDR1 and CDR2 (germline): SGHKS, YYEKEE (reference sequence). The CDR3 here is CASSLYNLQYF. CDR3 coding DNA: TGTGCCAGCAGCTTGTACAACCTACAGTACTTC.

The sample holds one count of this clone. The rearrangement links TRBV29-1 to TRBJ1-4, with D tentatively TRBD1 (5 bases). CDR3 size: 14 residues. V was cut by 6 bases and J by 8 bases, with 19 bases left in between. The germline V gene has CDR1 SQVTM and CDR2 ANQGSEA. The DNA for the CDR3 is TGCAGCGTCCGGGGGTGGGACCCCCCCGAAAAACTGTTTTTT. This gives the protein CSVRGWDPPEKLFF. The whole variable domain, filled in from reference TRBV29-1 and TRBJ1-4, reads SAVISQKPSRDICQRGTSLTIQCQVDSQVTMMFWYRQQPGQSLTLIATANQGSEATYESGFVIDKFPISRPNLTFSTLTVSNMSPEDSSIYLCSVRGWDPPEKLFFGSGTQLSVL.

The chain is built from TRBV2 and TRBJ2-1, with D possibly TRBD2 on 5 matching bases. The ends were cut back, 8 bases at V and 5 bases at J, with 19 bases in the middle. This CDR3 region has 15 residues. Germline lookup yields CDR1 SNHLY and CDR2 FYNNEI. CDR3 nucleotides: TGTGCCAGCTCTTTCCTCCTAGCTATAAACAATGAGCAGTTCTTC. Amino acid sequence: CASSFLLAINNEQFF. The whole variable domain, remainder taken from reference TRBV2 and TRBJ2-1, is EPEVTQTPSHQVTQMGQEVILRCVPISNHLYFYWYRQILGQKVEFLVSFYNNEISEKSEIFDDQFSVERPDGSNFTLKIRSTKLEDSAMYFCASSFLLAINNEQFFGPGTRLTVL.

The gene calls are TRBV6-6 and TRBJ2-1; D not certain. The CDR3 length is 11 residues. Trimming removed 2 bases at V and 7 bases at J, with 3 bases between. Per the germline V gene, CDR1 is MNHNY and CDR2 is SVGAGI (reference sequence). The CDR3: CASSYQNEQFF. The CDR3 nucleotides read TGTGCCAGCAGTTACCAAAATGAGCAGTTCTTC.

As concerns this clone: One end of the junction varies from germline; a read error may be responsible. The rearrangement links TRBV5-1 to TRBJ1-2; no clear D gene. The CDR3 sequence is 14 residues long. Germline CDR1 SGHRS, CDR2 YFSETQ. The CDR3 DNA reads TGTGCCAGCAGCTTGGCAATGGACCCCGGGGGCTACACCTTC. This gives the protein CASSLAMDPGGYTF.

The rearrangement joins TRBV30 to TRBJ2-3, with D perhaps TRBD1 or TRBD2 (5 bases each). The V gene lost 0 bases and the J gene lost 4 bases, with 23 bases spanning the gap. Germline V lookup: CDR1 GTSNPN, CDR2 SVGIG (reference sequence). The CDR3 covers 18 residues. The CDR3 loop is CAWSVPLGDGGWADTQYF. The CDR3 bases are TGTGCCTGGAGTGTACCGCTTGGGGACGGAGGATGGGCAGATACGCAGTATTTT. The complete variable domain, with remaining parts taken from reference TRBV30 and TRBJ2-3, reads SQTIHQWPATLVQPVGSPLSLECTVEGTSNPNLYWYRQAAGRGLQLLFYSVGIGQISSEVPQNLSASRPQDRQFILSSKKLLLSDSGFYLCAWSVPLGDGGWADTQYFGPGTRLTVL.

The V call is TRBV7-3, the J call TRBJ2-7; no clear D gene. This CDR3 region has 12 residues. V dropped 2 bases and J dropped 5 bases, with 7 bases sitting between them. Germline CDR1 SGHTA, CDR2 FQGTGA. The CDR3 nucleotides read TGTGCCAGCAGCTTAGCGTGGGACGAGCAGTACTTC. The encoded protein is CASSLAWDEQYF.

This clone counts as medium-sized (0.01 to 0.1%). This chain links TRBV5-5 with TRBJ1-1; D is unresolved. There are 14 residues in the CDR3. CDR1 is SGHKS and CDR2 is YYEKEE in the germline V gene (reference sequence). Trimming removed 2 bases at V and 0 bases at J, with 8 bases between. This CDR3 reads CASSFLRMNTEAFF. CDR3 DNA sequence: TGTGCCAGCAGCTTCCTACGGATGAACACTGAAGCTTTCTTT.

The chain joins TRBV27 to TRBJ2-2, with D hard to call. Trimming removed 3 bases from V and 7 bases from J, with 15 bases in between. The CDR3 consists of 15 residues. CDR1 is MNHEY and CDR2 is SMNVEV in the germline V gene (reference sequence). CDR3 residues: CASSLSAGLGGELFF. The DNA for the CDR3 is TGTGCCAGCAGTTTGTCAGCAGGCCTGGGCGGGGAGCTGTTTTTT.

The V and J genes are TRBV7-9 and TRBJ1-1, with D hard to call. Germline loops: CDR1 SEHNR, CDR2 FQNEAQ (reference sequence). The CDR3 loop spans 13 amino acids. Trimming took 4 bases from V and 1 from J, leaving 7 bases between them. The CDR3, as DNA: TGTGCCAGCAGCTCCAGTGGGAACACTGAAGCTTTCTTT. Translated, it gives CASSSSGNTEAFF.

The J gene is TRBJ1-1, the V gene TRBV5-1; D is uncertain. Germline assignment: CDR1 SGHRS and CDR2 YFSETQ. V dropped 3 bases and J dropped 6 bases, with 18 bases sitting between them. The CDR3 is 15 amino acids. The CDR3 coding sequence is TGCGCCAGCAGCTCAGACGGTAGCTCTGGGGCTGAAGCTTTCTTT. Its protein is CASSSDGSSGAEAFF.

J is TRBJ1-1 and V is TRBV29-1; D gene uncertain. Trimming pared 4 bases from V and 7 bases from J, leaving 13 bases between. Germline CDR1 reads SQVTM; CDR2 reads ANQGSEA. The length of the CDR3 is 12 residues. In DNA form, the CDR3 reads TGCAGCGTTGTTCTGGGGATGGGTGAAGCTTTCTTT. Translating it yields CSVVLGMGEAFF. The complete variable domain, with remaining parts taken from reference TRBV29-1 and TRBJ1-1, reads SAVISQKPSRDICQRGTSLTIQCQVDSQVTMMFWYRQQPGQSLTLIATANQGSEATYESGFVIDKFPISRPNLTFSTLTVSNMSPEDSSIYLCSVVLGMGEAFFGQGTRLTVV.

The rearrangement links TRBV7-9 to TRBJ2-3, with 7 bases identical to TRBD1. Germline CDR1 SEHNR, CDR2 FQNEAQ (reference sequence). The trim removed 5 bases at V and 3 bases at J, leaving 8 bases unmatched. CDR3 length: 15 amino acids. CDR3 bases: TGTGCCAGCAGCAACCGGGACAGCGTAACAGATACGCAGTATTTT. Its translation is CASSNRDSVTDTQYF.